This is a list of T cell receptor beta chains from one sample in a study of T cell responses to AZD1222 COVID-19 vaccine. The data were produced by immunoSEQ multiplex PCR, yet TCRdb's version contains in-frame clones alone and is incomplete. The data contain some 250,000 clones, 94% of them singletons. The sequencing used peripheral blood, collected 28 days after the second AZD1222 dose. Receptor source: an adult who received the AZD1222 COVID-19 vaccine. CDR3s include the opening cysteine and the closing phenylalanine or tryptophan. Each record gives: D gene, clone size, V gene, J gene, CDR3 DNA, CDR3 protein. A D gene is named only where the DNA matches it firmly. Clone size is not always given. Where it is, it says once, few, many or a class for expanded clones.

d_gene: TRBD1; abundance: -; v_gene: TRBV6-5; j_gene: TRBJ2-2; CDR3nt: TGTGCCAGCAGTACCGACAGGGCCACCGGGGAGCTGTTTTTT; CDR3aa: CASSTDRATGELFF
d_gene: -; abundance: once; v_gene: TRBV28; j_gene: TRBJ2-5; CDR3nt: TGTGCCAGCTTCCGGAGGGATGAGACCCAGTACTTC; CDR3aa: CASFRRDETQYF
d_gene: -; abundance: -; v_gene: TRBV5-1; j_gene: TRBJ2-2; CDR3nt: TGCGCCAGCAGCTGGACTACAGGGAACACCGGGGAGCTGTTTTTT; CDR3aa: CASSWTTGNTGELFF
d_gene: -; abundance: -; v_gene: TRBV29-1; j_gene: TRBJ1-4; CDR3nt: TGCAGCGTGTACCAGGGGTCTTGGGGAAATGAAAAACTGTTTTTT; CDR3aa: CSVYQGSWGNEKLFF
d_gene: TRBD2; abundance: -; v_gene: TRBV5-3; j_gene: TRBJ2-3; CDR3nt: TGTGCCAGAAGCTGGGGACTAGCGGTCCCAGATACGCAGTATTTT; CDR3aa: CARSWGLAVPDTQYF
d_gene: TRBD1; abundance: -; v_gene: TRBV9; j_gene: TRBJ2-7; CDR3nt: TGTGCCAGCGCCGCAGGGGGTAACTACGAGCAGTACTTC; CDR3aa: CASAAGGNYEQYF
d_gene: TRBD1; abundance: -; v_gene: TRBV7-3; j_gene: TRBJ2-1; CDR3nt: TGTGCCAGCAGCTCCGACAGGGACAATGAGCAGTTCTTC; CDR3aa: CASSSDRDNEQFF
d_gene: -; abundance: -; v_gene: TRBV7-2; j_gene: TRBJ1-3; CDR3nt: TGTGCCAGCAGCTTGAATGGGGGCAGAAACACCATATATTTT; CDR3aa: CASSLNGGRNTIYF
d_gene: -; abundance: -; v_gene: TRBV24-1; j_gene: TRBJ2-7; CDR3nt: TGTGCCGCCCCAGGCAAGGGCGAATACGAGCAGTACTTC; CDR3aa: CAAPGKGEYEQYF
d_gene: -; abundance: -; v_gene: TRBV28; j_gene: TRBJ1-5; CDR3nt: TGTGCCAGCAGTTTCCGGCAGAGATATCAGCCCCAGCATTTT; CDR3aa: CASSFRQRYQPQHF
d_gene: TRBD2; abundance: -; v_gene: TRBV5-4; j_gene: TRBJ2-1; CDR3nt: TGTGCCAGCAGCTCGGAGACTAGCGGGAGTGGATATGAGCAGTTCTTC; CDR3aa: CASSSETSGSGYEQFF
d_gene: TRBD2; abundance: once; v_gene: TRBV2; j_gene: TRBJ2-7; CDR3nt: TGTGCCAGCACCGAGGGACTAGCGGAGAGTTACGAGCAGTACTTC; CDR3aa: CASTEGLAESYEQYF
d_gene: -; abundance: once; v_gene: TRBV5-1; j_gene: TRBJ2-2; CDR3nt: TGCGCCAGCAGCTTGGTTAGCCAGGGATTGAACGGGGAGCTGTTTTTT; CDR3aa: CASSLVSQGLNGELFF
d_gene: -; abundance: -; v_gene: TRBV5-1; j_gene: TRBJ2-7; CDR3nt: TGCGCCAGCAGCCCCGGCCAGGGGAGTTACGAGCAGTACTTC; CDR3aa: CASSPGQGSYEQYF
d_gene: -; abundance: -; v_gene: TRBV18; j_gene: TRBJ2-5; CDR3nt: TGTGCCAGCTCACCATCGGGGGCTCACGAGACCCAGTACTTC; CDR3aa: CASSPSGAHETQYF
d_gene: -; abundance: -; v_gene: TRBV28; j_gene: TRBJ2-3; CDR3nt: TGTGCCAGCGGGCCAGTCGCTACGGATACGCAGTATTTT; CDR3aa: CASGPVATDTQYF
d_gene: TRBD2; abundance: -; v_gene: TRBV5-6; j_gene: TRBJ2-1; CDR3nt: TGTGCCAGCAGCCTTCACGGGGGGGAGCAGTTCTTC; CDR3aa: CASSLHGGEQFF
d_gene: TRBD1; abundance: -; v_gene: TRBV7-6; j_gene: TRBJ1-6; CDR3nt: TGTGCCAGCAGCACCCGGCCTCCGGGGACAGGGAAGATCAATTCACCCCTCCACTTT; CDR3aa: CASSTRPPGTGKINSPLHF
d_gene: TRBD2; abundance: -; v_gene: TRBV5-1; j_gene: TRBJ2-3; CDR3nt: TGCGCCAGCAGCTCTCAGCGGGATAGCACAGATACGCAGTATTTT; CDR3aa: CASSSQRDSTDTQYF
d_gene: -; abundance: -; v_gene: TRBV7-7; j_gene: TRBJ1-2; CDR3nt: TGTGCTAGCACCCTTCGGGCCCGATTTAACTATGGCTACACCTTC; CDR3aa: CASTLRARFNYGYTF
d_gene: -; abundance: -; v_gene: TRBV7-9; j_gene: TRBJ2-3; CDR3nt: TGTGCCAGCAGCTTAGCGACCGGGAGAGGCGGCACAGATACGCAGTATTTT; CDR3aa: CASSLATGRGGTDTQYF
d_gene: -; abundance: -; v_gene: TRBV15; j_gene: TRBJ1-1; CDR3nt: TGTGCCACCAGCCGAGGGGGCACTGAAGCTTTCTTT; CDR3aa: CATSRGGTEAFF
d_gene: -; abundance: -; v_gene: TRBV11-2; j_gene: TRBJ2-1; CDR3nt: TGTGCCAGCAGCTCCCGTCCGGGCAATGAGCAGTTCTTC; CDR3aa: CASSSRPGNEQFF
d_gene: TRBD2; abundance: -; v_gene: TRBV27; j_gene: TRBJ2-2; CDR3nt: TGTGCCAGCAGCCCGGGGGGATCCGGGGAGCTGTTTTTT; CDR3aa: CASSPGGSGELFF
d_gene: TRBD1; abundance: -; v_gene: TRBV4-2; j_gene: TRBJ2-1; CDR3nt: TGTGCCAGCAGCCAAGATAAGGGACAGGGAGGTAATGAGCAGTTCTTC; CDR3aa: CASSQDKGQGGNEQFF
d_gene: -; abundance: -; v_gene: TRBV6-5; j_gene: TRBJ1-5; CDR3nt: TGTGCCAGCACTATTACCGGACCTTGGGATCAGCCCCAGCATTTT; CDR3aa: CASTITGPWDQPQHF
d_gene: -; abundance: many; v_gene: TRBV7-9; j_gene: TRBJ2-7; CDR3nt: TGTGCCAGCAGCTCCGATTGGGGCCGCGAGCAGTACTTC; CDR3aa: CASSSDWGREQYF
d_gene: -; abundance: -; v_gene: TRBV3-1/TRBV3-2; j_gene: TRBJ1-2; CDR3nt: TGTGCCAGCAGCCAAGAAGGCAGTGGCTACACCTTC; CDR3aa: CASSQEGSGYTF
d_gene: TRBD2; abundance: -; v_gene: TRBV5-1; j_gene: TRBJ2-5; CDR3nt: TGCGCCAGCAGCTGGACTAGCGGGGGGATGGAGACCCAGTACTTC; CDR3aa: CASSWTSGGMETQYF
d_gene: -; abundance: -; v_gene: TRBV3-1/TRBV3-2; j_gene: TRBJ1-2; CDR3nt: TGTGCCAGCAGCCACCTCGGGGTAGGAGGCTACACCTTC; CDR3aa: CASSHLGVGGYTF
d_gene: -; abundance: -; v_gene: TRBV19; j_gene: TRBJ2-1; CDR3nt: TGTGCCAGTAGTCCTCGGGTAGCGGATAACCTCCATGAGCAGTTCTTC; CDR3aa: CASSPRVADNLHEQFF
d_gene: -; abundance: once; v_gene: TRBV2; j_gene: TRBJ1-5; CDR3nt: TGTGCCAGCAGCATTGGACGGGGCAATCAGCCCCAGCATTTT; CDR3aa: CASSIGRGNQPQHF
d_gene: -; abundance: -; v_gene: TRBV11-2; j_gene: TRBJ1-6; CDR3nt: TGTGCCAGCAGCTTAGGACAGAATTCACCCCTCCACTTT; CDR3aa: CASSLGQNSPLHF
d_gene: -; abundance: -; v_gene: TRBV6-1; j_gene: TRBJ1-1; CDR3nt: TGTGCCAGCAGTGAAGCGCCCACAGGGTGGGGGAACACTGAAGCTTTCTTT; CDR3aa: CASSEAPTGWGNTEAFF
d_gene: -; abundance: -; v_gene: TRBV7-2; j_gene: TRBJ1-1; CDR3nt: TGTGCCAGCGAAGGAGGATTGAACACTGAAGCTTTCTTT; CDR3aa: CASEGGLNTEAFF
d_gene: -; abundance: -; v_gene: TRBV7-3; j_gene: TRBJ2-1; CDR3nt: TGTGCCAGCAGCTTAAAAGGATACGAGCAGTTCTTC; CDR3aa: CASSLKGYEQFF
d_gene: -; abundance: -; v_gene: TRBV13; j_gene: TRBJ1-1; CDR3nt: TGTGCCAGCAGCTTCCGGGGGCAAGTAAAAACTGAAGCTTTCTTT; CDR3aa: CASSFRGQVKTEAFF
d_gene: -; abundance: -; v_gene: TRBV7-8; j_gene: TRBJ1-4; CDR3nt: TGTGCCAGCAGCTCTAAAACACAGGGTGAAAAACTGTTTTTT; CDR3aa: CASSSKTQGEKLFF
d_gene: -; abundance: -; v_gene: TRBV4-1; j_gene: TRBJ2-5; CDR3nt: TGCGCCAGCAGCCAAGATGGACGTAGTGAGACCCAGTACTTC; CDR3aa: CASSQDGRSETQYF
d_gene: -; abundance: -; v_gene: TRBV10-3; j_gene: TRBJ2-1; CDR3nt: TGTGCCATCAGTGCGCGGATAGCGGAAGTAAATGAGCAGTTCTTC; CDR3aa: CAISARIAEVNEQFF
d_gene: -; abundance: -; v_gene: TRBV6-8; j_gene: TRBJ1-6; CDR3nt: TGTGCCAGCAGATGGATGGACAGCATTAATTCACCCCTCCACTTT; CDR3aa: CASRWMDSINSPLHF
d_gene: -; abundance: once; v_gene: TRBV5-6; j_gene: TRBJ1-1; CDR3nt: TGTGCCAGCAGCAAGTTAAGGGCCGAAGCTTTCTTT; CDR3aa: CASSKLRAEAFF
d_gene: -; abundance: -; v_gene: TRBV7-2; j_gene: TRBJ1-1; CDR3nt: TGTGCCAGCAGCTTTTCTGGGGACACTGAAGCTTTCTTT; CDR3aa: CASSFSGDTEAFF
d_gene: TRBD2; abundance: -; v_gene: TRBV5-4; j_gene: TRBJ2-7; CDR3nt: TGTGCCAGCAGCTTGGTAACACAAGCGGGGGCCCGTAATAAGCAGTACTTC; CDR3aa: CASSLVTQAGARNKQYF
d_gene: TRBD1; abundance: -; v_gene: TRBV9; j_gene: TRBJ1-4; CDR3nt: TGTGCCAGCAGCGTAGGACCTCACACAGGGGTTAATGAAAAACTGTTTTTT; CDR3aa: CASSVGPHTGVNEKLFF
d_gene: -; abundance: -; v_gene: TRBV27; j_gene: TRBJ1-4; CDR3nt: TGTGCCAGCAGTTTGGACAGAAATAATGAAAAACTGTTTTTT; CDR3aa: CASSLDRNNEKLFF
d_gene: -; abundance: -; v_gene: TRBV27; j_gene: TRBJ2-3; CDR3nt: TGTGCCAGCAGTTTATCGAGGACACCTCGAGATACGCAGTATTTT; CDR3aa: CASSLSRTPRDTQYF
d_gene: -; abundance: -; v_gene: TRBV6-5; j_gene: TRBJ2-6; CDR3nt: TGTGCCAGCAGTACCGGGCAAGGGGCCAACGTCCTGACTTTC; CDR3aa: CASSTGQGANVLTF
d_gene: -; abundance: -; v_gene: TRBV14; j_gene: TRBJ2-1; CDR3nt: TGTGCCAGCAGCCCTAACCGACAGAATGAGCAGTTCTTC; CDR3aa: CASSPNRQNEQFF
d_gene: -; abundance: -; v_gene: TRBV29-1; j_gene: TRBJ2-1; CDR3nt: -; CDR3aa: CSVSLDSNEQFF
d_gene: TRBD1; abundance: -; v_gene: TRBV16; j_gene: TRBJ2-7; CDR3nt: TGTGCCAGCAGCGCACCCGAGGGAAACAGGGGGTCCTACGAGCAGTACTTC; CDR3aa: CASSAPEGNRGSYEQYF
d_gene: TRBD1; abundance: once; v_gene: TRBV7-9; j_gene: TRBJ1-2; CDR3nt: TGTGCCAGCAGCTCGGGACAGGCCTATGGCTACACCTTC; CDR3aa: CASSSGQAYGYTF
d_gene: -; abundance: -; v_gene: TRBV20-1; j_gene: TRBJ1-1; CDR3nt: TGCAGTGCTCAGGGGAACACTGAAGCTTTCTTT; CDR3aa: CSAQGNTEAFF